This T cell receptor (beta chain) comes out of a study of PD-1 blockade in mismatch repair-deficient tumors. As concerns this clone: Its antigen is unknown.

The assay was immunoSEQ multiplex PCR, and TCRdb's table has in-frame clones only and misses some. The table has some 66,000 clones, around 89% seen once. The CDR3 length is 14 residues. The V gene lost 9 bases and the J gene lost 0 bases, with 15 bases spanning the gap. Germline-derived CDR1 and CDR2 are SGHAT and FQNNGV. Overall study findings and caveats: Rapid post-treatment expansion, then contraction, generally preceding radiologic response, marked tumor-resident clones.

Three pembrolizumab responders had their TCRs sequenced. The sample in question was peripheral blood, obtained 52 weeks after starting pembrolizumab. This chain connects TRBV11-2 to TRBJ2-7, with a weak D call TRBD1 (6 bases). This receptor was taken from an adult with mismatch repair-deficient cancer. CDR3 amino acids: CASSQGFSSYEQYF. CDR3 DNA sequence: TGTGCCAGTAGCCAGGGGTTTAGCTCCTACGAGCAGTACTTC.